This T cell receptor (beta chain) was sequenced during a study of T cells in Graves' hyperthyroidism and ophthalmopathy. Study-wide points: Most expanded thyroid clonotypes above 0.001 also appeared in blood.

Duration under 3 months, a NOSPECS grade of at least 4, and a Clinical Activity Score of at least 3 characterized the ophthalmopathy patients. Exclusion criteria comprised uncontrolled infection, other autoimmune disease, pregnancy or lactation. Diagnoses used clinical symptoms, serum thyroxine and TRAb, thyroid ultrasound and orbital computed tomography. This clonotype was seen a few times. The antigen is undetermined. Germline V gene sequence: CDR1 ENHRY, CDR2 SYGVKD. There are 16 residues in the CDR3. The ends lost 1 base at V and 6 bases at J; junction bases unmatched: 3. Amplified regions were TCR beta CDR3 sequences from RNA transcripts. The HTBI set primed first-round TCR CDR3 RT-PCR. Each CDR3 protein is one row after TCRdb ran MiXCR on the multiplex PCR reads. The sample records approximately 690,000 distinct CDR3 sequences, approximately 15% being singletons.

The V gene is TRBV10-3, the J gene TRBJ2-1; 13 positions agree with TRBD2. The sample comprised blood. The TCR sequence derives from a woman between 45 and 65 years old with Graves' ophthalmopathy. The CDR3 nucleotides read TGTGCCATCAGTGAGTTGACTAGCGGGAGGCCCAATGAGCAGTTCTTC. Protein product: CAISELTSGRPNEQFF.